The 10 T cell receptor beta chains below all came from one sample that was sequenced in a study of T cells in Graves' hyperthyroidism and ophthalmopathy. Authors of the study amplified TCR beta CDR3 regions from RNA transcripts. Researchers ran a first-round RT-PCR on the TCR CDR3 using the HTBI primer set. Using its own MiXCR run on the multiplex PCR reads, TCRdb lists one record per CDR3 protein. The profile shows roughly 500,000 distinct CDR3 sequences, around 22% of them singletons. Sequenced sample: blood. The receptors here all came from a woman in her 30s with Graves' ophthalmopathy.

This clonotype was seen ten or more times. The chain is built from TRBV4-2 and TRBJ2-7, with 14 bases fitting TRBD2. The junction had 5 bases not matched to a gene; V was cut back by 4 bases and J by 0 bases. The CDR3 has 17 residues. Looked up from germline, CDR1 is LGHNA and CDR2 is YNFKEQ. The CDR3 nucleotides read TGTGCCAGCAGCCCCGGGACTAGCGGGAGCGCCTCCTACGAGCAGTACTTC. It encodes CASSPGTSGSASYEQYF.

The sample holds many counts of this clonotype. This chain joins TRBV19 and TRBJ1-2; no clear D gene. Germline V lookup: CDR1 LNHDA, CDR2 SQIVND (reference sequence). Trimming stripped 8 bases from V and 6 bases from J, with 13 bases between. CDR3 size: 12 residues. The DNA of the CDR3 is TGTGCCAGTTCCTTCTGGGCCCATGGCTACACCTTC. Translating gives CASSFWAHGYTF.

The V and J genes are TRBV12-3 or TRBV12-4 and TRBJ1-6, with TRBD1 matching 7 bases. V dropped 4 bases and J dropped 1; count of bases not matched to a gene: 1. There are 15 residues in the CDR3. CDR3 nucleotides: TGTGCCAGCAGTTACAGGGGATCCTATAATTCACCCCTCCACTTT. Translation gives CASSYRGSYNSPLHF.

This chain connects TRBV15 to TRBJ2-7; the D call may be TRBD1 or TRBD2 (5 bases each). Trimming stripped 1 base from V and 7 bases from J, with 17 bases between. The germline V gene has CDR1 LNHNV and CDR2 YYDKDF (reference sequence). There are 15 residues in the CDR3. DNA for the CDR3: TGTGCCACCAGCAGAGGGGGGTCCTCTAGCAGGGAGCAGTACTTC. It is translated as CATSRGGSSSREQYF.

This clonotype was picked up many times. This chain joins TRBV19 and TRBJ2-2; D is perhaps TRBD2 (5 bases). V was pared by 3 bases and J by 5 bases, with 19 bases between. From germline, CDR1 is LNHDA and CDR2 SQIVND (reference sequence). The CDR3 totals 17 residues. The CDR3 loop reads CASSIPRRVGETGELFF. The CDR3 DNA is TGTGCCAGTAGTATCCCAAGGCGGGTCGGAGAAACCGGGGAGCTGTTTTTT.

This clonotype occurred a few times. The V and J genes are TRBV11-1 and TRBJ1-1; the D gene is possibly TRBD1 (6 bases). This CDR3 contains 16 residues. Germline V gives CDR1 SGHAT, CDR2 FQDESV (reference sequence). Trimming cost V 5 bases and J 2 bases, with 18 bases left between them. This chain's CDR3 is CASSPLSTGDNTEAFF. Written as DNA, the CDR3 is TGTGCCAGCAGCCCCCTTTCGACAGGCGACAACACTGAAGCTTTCTTT.

This clonotype was counted ten times or more. V gene TRBV7-8 combines with J gene TRBJ2-7, with D maybe TRBD2 (6 bases). This CDR3 region has 16 residues. Germline lookup yields CDR1 SGHVS and CDR2 FQNEAQ. Trimming took 5 bases from V and 3 from J, leaving 20 bases between them. The CDR3 nucleotides read TGTGCCAGCAGCGTTCGACCGGGACGGGAGAACTACGAGCAGTACTTC. This gives the protein CASSVRPGRENYEQYF.

This sequence joins TRBV29-1 and TRBJ1-1, with D unclear. CDR3 length equals 12 residues. Germline CDR1 SQVTM, CDR2 ANQGSEA. V was trimmed by 5 bases and J by 4 bases, leaving 11 bases between them. CDR3 nucleotide sequence: TGCAGCGTTATGTCGTTGGTCACTGAAGCTTTCTTT. Translating gives CSVMSLVTEAFF. Looking up the rest from reference TRBV29-1 and TRBJ1-1 gives the full variable domain: SAVISQKPSRDICQRGTSLTIQCQVDSQVTMMFWYRQQPGQSLTLIATANQGSEATYESGFVIDKFPISRPNLTFSTLTVSNMSPEDSSIYLCSVMSLVTEAFFGQGTRLTVV.

This clonotype was recorded a few times. The V gene is TRBV12-3 or TRBV12-4, the J gene TRBJ1-5; TRBD1 is a possible D gene (5 bases). This CDR3 has 17 residues. V was clipped by 5 bases and J by 4 bases, with 21 bases between them. CDR3 sequence (DNA): TGTGCCAGCAGTCCGGTTGGGGCAGGGCTCGGTAATCAGCCCCAGCATTTT. Its translation is CASSPVGAGLGNQPQHF.

This clonotype is a singleton in its sample. The chain uses TRBV6-2 or TRBV6-3 and TRBJ2-6; maybe TRBD2 (6 bases). CDR1 and CDR2 from the germline V gene are MNHEY and SVGEGT. This CDR3 has 16 amino acids. Trimming left V 0 bases short and J 2 bases short, with 8 bases between. DNA for the CDR3: TGTGCCAGCAGTTACTCGGGGGGAGCTGGGGCCAACGTCCTGACTTTC. Amino acid sequence: CASSYSGGAGANVLTF.